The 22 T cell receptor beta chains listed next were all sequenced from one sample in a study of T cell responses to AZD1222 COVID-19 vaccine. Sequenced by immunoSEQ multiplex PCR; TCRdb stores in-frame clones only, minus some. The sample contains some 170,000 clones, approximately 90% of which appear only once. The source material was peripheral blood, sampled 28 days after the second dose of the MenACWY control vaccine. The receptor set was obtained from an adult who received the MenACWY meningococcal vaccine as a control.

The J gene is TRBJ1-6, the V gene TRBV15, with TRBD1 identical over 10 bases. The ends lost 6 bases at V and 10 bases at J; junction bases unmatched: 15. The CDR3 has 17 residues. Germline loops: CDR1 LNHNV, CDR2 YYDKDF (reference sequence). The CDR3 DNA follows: TGTGCCACCAGTCCGGTTTTCCGGGACAGGGGAGAGTCACCCCTCCACTTT. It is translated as CATSPVFRDRGESPLHF.

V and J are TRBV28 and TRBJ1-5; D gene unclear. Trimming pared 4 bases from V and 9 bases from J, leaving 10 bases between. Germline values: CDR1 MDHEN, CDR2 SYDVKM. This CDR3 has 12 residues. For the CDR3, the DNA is TGTGCCAGCAGTTCCCACCCCGGGCCCCAGCATTTT. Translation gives CASSSHPGPQHF.

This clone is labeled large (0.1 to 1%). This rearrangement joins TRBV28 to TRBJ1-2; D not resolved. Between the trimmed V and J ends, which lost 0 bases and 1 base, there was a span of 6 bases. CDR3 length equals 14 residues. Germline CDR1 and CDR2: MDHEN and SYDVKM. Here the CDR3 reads CASSLWHINYGYTF. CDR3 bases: TGTGCCAGCAGTTTATGGCATATTAACTATGGCTACACCTTC.

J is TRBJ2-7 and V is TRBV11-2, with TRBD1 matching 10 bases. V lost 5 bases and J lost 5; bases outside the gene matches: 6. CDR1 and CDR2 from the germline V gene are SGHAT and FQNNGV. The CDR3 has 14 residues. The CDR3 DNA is TGTGCCAGCAGCCTCGACAGGGGGCAGAACGAGCAGTACTTC. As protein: CASSLDRGQNEQYF. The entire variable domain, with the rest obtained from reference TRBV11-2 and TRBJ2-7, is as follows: EAGVAQSPRYKIIEKRQSVAFWCNPISGHATLYWYQQILGQGPKLLIQFQNNGVVDDSQLPKDRFSAERLKGVDSTLKIQPAKLEDSAVYLCASSLDRGQNEQYFGPGTRLTVT.

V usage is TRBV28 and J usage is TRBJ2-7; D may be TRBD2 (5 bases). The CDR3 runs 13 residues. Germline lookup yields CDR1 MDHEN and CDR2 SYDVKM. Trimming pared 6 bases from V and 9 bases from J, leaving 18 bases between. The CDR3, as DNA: TGTGCCAGCAGGCTAATGTCGACAAGCGGGCAGTACTTC. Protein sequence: CASRLMSTSGQYF. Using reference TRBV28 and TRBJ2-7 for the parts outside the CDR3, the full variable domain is DVKVTQSSRYLVKRTGEKVFLECVQDMDHENMFWYRQDPGLGLRLIYFSYDVKMKEKGDIPEGYSVSREKKERFSLILESASTNQTSMYLCASRLMSTSGQYFGPGTRLTVT.

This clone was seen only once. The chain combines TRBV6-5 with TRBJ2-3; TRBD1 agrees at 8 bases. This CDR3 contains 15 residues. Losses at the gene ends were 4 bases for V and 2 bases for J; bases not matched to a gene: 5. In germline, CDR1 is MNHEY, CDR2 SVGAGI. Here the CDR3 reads CASSLQGGFTDTQYF. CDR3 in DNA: TGTGCCAGCAGTTTACAGGGGGGATTCACAGATACGCAGTATTTT.

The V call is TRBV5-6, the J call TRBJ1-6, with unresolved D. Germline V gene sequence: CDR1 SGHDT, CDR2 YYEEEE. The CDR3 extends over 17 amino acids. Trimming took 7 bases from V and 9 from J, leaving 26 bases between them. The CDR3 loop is CASSTILKGVGGSPLHF. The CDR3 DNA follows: TGTGCCAGCTCTACCATCCTTAAGGGTGTTGGAGGTTCACCCCTCCACTTT.

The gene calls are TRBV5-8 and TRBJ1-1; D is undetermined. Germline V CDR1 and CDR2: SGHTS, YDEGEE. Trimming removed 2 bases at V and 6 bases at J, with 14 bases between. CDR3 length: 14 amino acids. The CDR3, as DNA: TGTGCCAGCAGCTTAGATTCGGTTTTAGCTGAAGCTTTCTTT. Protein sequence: CASSLDSVLAEAFF.

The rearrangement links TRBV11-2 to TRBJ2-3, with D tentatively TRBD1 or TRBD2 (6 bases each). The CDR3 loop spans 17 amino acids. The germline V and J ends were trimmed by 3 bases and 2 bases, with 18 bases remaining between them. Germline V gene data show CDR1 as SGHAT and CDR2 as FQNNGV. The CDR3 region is CASSFLEGGGVTDTQYF. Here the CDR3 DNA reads TGTGCCAGCAGCTTCCTCGAGGGGGGCGGAGTCACAGATACGCAGTATTTT.

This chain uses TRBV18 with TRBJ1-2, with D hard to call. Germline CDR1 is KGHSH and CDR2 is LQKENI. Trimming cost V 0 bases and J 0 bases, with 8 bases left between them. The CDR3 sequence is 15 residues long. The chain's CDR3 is CASSPPTPANYGYTF. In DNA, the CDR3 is TGTGCCAGCTCACCACCGACGCCGGCTAACTATGGCTACACCTTC.

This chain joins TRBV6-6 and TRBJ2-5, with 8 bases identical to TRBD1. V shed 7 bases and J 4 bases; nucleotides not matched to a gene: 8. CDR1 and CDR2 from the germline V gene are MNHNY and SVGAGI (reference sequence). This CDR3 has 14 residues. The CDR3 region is CASTRGQAGETQYF. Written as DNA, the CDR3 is TGTGCCAGCACCAGGGGACAGGCCGGAGAGACCCAGTACTTC.

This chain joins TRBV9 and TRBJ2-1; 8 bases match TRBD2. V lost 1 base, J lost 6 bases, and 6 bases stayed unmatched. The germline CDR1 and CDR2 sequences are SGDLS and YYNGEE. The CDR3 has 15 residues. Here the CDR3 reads CASSVKGLDSNEQFF. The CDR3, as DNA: TGTGCCAGCAGCGTAAAGGGACTAGATAGCAATGAGCAGTTCTTC.

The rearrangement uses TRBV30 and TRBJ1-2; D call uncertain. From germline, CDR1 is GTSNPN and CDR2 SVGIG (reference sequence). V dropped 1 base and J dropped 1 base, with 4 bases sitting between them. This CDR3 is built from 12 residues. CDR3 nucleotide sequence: TGTGCCTGGAGTGCGGGTAACTATGGCTACACCTTC. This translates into CAWSAGNYGYTF.

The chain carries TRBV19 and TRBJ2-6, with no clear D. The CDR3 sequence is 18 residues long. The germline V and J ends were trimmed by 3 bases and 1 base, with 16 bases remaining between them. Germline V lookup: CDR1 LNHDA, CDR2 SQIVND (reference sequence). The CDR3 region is CASSMRSQPYSGANVLTF. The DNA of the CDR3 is TGTGCCAGTAGTATGCGGAGCCAACCCTATTCTGGGGCCAACGTCCTGACTTTC.

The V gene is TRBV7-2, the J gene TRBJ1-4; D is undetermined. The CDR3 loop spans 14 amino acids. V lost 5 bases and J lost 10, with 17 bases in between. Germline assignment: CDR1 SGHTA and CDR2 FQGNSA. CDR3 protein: CASSPVGPPGKLFF. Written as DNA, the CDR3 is TGTGCCAGCAGCCCAGTTGGGCCCCCCGGAAAACTGTTTTTT.

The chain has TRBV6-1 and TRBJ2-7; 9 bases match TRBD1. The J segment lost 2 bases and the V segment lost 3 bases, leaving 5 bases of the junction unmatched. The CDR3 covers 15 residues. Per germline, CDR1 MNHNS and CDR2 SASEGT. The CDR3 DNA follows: TGTGCCAGCAGTGAGCGGGGACAGGGTCCCTACGAGCAGTACTTC. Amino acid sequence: CASSERGQGPYEQYF.

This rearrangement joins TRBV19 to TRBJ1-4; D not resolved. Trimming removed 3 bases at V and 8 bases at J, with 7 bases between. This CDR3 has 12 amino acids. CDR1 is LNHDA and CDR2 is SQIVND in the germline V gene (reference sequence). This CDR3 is CASSMVAEKLFF. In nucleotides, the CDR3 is TGTGCCAGTAGTATGGTCGCCGAAAAACTGTTTTTT. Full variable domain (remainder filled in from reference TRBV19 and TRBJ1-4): DGGITQSPKYLFRKEGQNVTLSCEQNLNHDAMYWYRQDPGQGLRLIYYSQIVNDFQKGDIAEGYSVSREKKESFPLTVTSAQKNPTAFYLCASSMVAEKLFFGSGTQLSVL.

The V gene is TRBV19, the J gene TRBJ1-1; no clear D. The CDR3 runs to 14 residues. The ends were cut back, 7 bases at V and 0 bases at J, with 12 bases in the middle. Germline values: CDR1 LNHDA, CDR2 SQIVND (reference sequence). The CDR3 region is CASTLGPLNTEAFF. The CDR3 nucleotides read TGTGCCAGTACCCTAGGGCCGCTGAACACTGAAGCTTTCTTT.

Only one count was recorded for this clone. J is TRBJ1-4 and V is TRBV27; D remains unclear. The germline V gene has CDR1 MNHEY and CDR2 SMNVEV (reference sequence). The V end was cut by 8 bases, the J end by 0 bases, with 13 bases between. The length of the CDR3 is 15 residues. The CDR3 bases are TGTGCCAGCTCCCGGGGATTTGCAACTAATGAAAAACTGTTTTTT. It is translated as CASSRGFATNEKLFF.

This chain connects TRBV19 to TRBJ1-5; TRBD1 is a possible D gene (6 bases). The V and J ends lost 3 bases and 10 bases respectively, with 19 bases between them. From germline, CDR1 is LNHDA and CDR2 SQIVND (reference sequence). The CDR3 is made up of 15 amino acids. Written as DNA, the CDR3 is TGTGCCAGTAGTATGGTGTGGGGAGGGGGGAGCCCCCAGCATTTT. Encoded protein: CASSMVWGGGSPQHF.

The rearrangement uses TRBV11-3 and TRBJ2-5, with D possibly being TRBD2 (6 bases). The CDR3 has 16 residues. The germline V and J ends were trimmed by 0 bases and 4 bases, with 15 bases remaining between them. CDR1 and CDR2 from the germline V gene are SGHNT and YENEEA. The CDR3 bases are TGTGCCAGCAGCTTAGATCTGGGGGGATGGCGAGAGACCCAGTACTTC. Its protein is CASSLDLGGWRETQYF.

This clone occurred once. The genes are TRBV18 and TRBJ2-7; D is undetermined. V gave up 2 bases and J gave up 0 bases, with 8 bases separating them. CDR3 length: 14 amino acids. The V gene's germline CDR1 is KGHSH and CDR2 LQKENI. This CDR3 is CASSPVGFSYEQYF. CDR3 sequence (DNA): TGTGCCAGCTCACCAGTAGGGTTCTCCTACGAGCAGTACTTC.